This T cell receptor beta chain was found in a study of blood T cell repertoires in COVID-19. The Seattle patients joined while their infection was active and were tracked longitudinally afterward. Produced via immunoSEQ multiplex PCR; TCRdb's table is partial and in-frame only. The sample has over 150,000 clones; approximately 85% are singletons. The CDR3 covers 15 residues. J lost 6 bases, V lost 5 bases, and 7 bases had no gene match. Looked up from germline, CDR1 is MNHNY and CDR2 is SVGAGI (reference sequence). This sequence originates from a man aged 60-69 years with COVID-19, enrolled during active disease. Sequences were obtained from peripheral blood. The chain combines TRBV6-6 with TRBJ1-4, with 9 positions matching TRBD1. The CDR3: CASSGGQGSYEKLFF. The CDR3 DNA is TGTGCCAGCAGTGGGGGACAGGGAAGTTATGAAAAACTGTTTTTT.